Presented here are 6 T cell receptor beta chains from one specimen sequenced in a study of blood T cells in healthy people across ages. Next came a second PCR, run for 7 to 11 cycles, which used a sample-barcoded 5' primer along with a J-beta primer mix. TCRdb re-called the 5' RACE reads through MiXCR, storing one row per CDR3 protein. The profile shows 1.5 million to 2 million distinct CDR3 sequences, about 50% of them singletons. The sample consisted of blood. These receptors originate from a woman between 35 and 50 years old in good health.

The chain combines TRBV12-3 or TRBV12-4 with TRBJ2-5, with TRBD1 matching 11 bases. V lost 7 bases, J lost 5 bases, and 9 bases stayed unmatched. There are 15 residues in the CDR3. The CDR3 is CASTLGQGAGETQYF. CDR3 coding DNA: TGTGCCAGCACTCTAGGACAGGGGGCTGGGGAGACCCAGTACTTC.

Here the CDR3 DNA reads TGTGCCAGCAGCCCGACGGGACAGTCCAATGGCTACACCTTC. It translates to CASSPTGQSNGYTF. V is TRBV3-1 and J is TRBJ1-2; 7 nucleotides align to TRBD1. J lost 6 bases, V lost 4 bases, and 8 bases had no gene match. Germline CDR1 is LGHDT and CDR2 is YNNKEL (reference sequence). The CDR3 is 14 residues long. The entire variable domain, with the rest obtained from reference TRBV3-1 and TRBJ1-2, is as follows: DTAVSQTPKYLVTQMGNDKSIKCEQNLGHDTMYWYKQDSKKFLKIMFSYNNKELIINETVPNRFSPKSPDKAHLNLHINSLELGDSAVYFCASSPTGQSNGYTFGSGTRLTVV.

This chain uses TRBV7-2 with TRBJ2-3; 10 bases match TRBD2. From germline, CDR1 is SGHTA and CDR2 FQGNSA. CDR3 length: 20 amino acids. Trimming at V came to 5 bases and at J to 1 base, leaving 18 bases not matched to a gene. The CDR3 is CASSTPETWGSGGGTDTQYF. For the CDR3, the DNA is TGTGCCAGCAGCACCCCCGAGACTTGGGGGAGCGGGGGGGGCACAGATACGCAGTATTTT.

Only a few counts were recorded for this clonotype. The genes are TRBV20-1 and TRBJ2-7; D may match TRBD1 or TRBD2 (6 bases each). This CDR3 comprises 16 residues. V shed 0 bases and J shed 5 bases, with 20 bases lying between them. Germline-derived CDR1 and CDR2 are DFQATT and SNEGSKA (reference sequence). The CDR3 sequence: CSARDPLARGVDEQYF. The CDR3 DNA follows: TGCAGTGCTAGAGACCCTTTAGCGAGGGGGGTCGACGAGCAGTACTTC.

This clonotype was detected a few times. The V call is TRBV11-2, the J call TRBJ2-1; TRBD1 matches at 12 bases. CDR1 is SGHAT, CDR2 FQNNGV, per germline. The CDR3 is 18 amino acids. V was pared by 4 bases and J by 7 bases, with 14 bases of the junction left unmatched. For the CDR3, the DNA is TGTGCCAGCAGCTCTCCTGGGGCGGGACAGGGGGCGCGAAATGAGCAGTTCTTC. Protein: CASSSPGAGQGARNEQFF.

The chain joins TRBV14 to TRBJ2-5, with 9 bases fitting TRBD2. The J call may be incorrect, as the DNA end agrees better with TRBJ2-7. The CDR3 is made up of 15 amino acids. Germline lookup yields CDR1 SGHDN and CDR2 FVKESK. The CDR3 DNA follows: TGTGCCAGCAGCCAAGGGCGGGGGGGCACCTACGAGCAGTACTTC. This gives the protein CASSQGRGGTYEQYF.